These 3 T cell receptor beta chains were sequenced from one sample in a study of blood T cell repertoires in COVID-19. The data were produced by immunoSEQ multiplex PCR, yet TCRdb's version contains in-frame clones alone and is incomplete. The repertoire consists of around 340,000 clones, with around 83% occurring once and the leading ten covering roughly 3%. Sample: peripheral blood. The receptor set was obtained from a man younger than 45 with active or convalescent COVID-19.

This clone occurred a few times. The J gene is TRBJ1-4, the V gene TRBV15; D gene uncertain. The CDR3 loop spans 15 amino acids. From germline, CDR1 is LNHNV and CDR2 YYDKDF (reference sequence). V was pared by 0 bases and J by 8 bases, with 13 bases between. In DNA, the CDR3 is TGTGCCACCAGCAGAGATGTCGGGGTGGAAGAAAAACTGTTTTTT. This codes for CATSRDVGVEEKLFF.

The CDR3 region is CASSAPLAGGTDTQYF. CDR3 DNA sequence: TGTGCCAGCAGCGCCCCCCTAGCGGGGGGCACAGATACGCAGTATTTT. The gene calls are TRBV9 and TRBJ2-3, with 10 bases identical to TRBD2. The V and J ends lost 3 bases and 1 base, in that order; junction bases with no gene match: 5. The CDR3 has 16 residues. Germline values: CDR1 SGDLS, CDR2 YYNGEE.

The chain combines TRBV3-1 (or the pseudogene TRBV3-2) with TRBJ1-5; D is unresolved. The length of the CDR3 is 18 residues. Germline V gives CDR1 LGHDT, CDR2 YNNKEL (reference sequence). With 1 base removed from V and 0 bases from J, the gap between germline ends came to 16 bases. The CDR3 DNA sequence: TGTGCCAGCAGCCAAGGTCTGGTCGCGCGCCGTAGCAATCAGCCCCAGCATTTT. Its translation: CASSQGLVARRSNQPQHF.